The 4 T cell receptor beta chains below come from one sample, sequenced in a study of identifying expanded T cells in peripheral blood. Some clones are missing from TCRdb's copy, which holds only in-frame ones; the method was immunoSEQ multiplex PCR. This table holds 90,000 to 100,000 clones, 88% found once. The specimen was blood. The receptors shown here come from a person aged 18-70 years in good health.

The V and J genes are TRBV12-5 and TRBJ1-2, with 7 bases identical to TRBD1. Germline values: CDR1 LGHNT, CDR2 FRNRAP. The CDR3 runs 15 residues. Unmatched junction bases numbered 9, after V lost 6 bases and J lost 2 bases. The CDR3 nucleotides read TGTGCTAGTGGACCCGGCAGGGACAGCAACTATGGCTACACCTTC. Protein sequence: CASGPGRDSNYGYTF.

This clone has more than one count but fewer than ten. The genes are TRBV6-5 and TRBJ2-3, with TRBD2 identical over 10 bases. From germline, CDR1 is MNHEY and CDR2 SVGAGI. The CDR3 spans 13 residues. V lost 6 bases, J lost 6 bases, and 3 bases stayed unmatched. CDR3 residues: CASRLAGRDTQYF. As DNA, the CDR3 is TGTGCCAGCAGACTAGCGGGGCGGGATACGCAGTATTTT.

The chain is built from TRBV14 and TRBJ2-1; perhaps TRBD2 as D (6 bases). V was trimmed by 0 bases and J by 4 bases, leaving 10 bases between them. Germline CDR1 reads SGHDN; CDR2 reads FVKESK. The CDR3 has 15 amino acids. CDR3 sequence: CASSQDLAAYNEQFF. As DNA, the CDR3 is TGTGCCAGCAGCCAAGACTTAGCGGCGTACAATGAGCAGTTCTTC.

The chain combines TRBV6-1 with TRBJ2-1; 13 bases map to TRBD2. The CDR3 has 15 residues. Germline CDR1 MNHNS, CDR2 SASEGT. Trimming removed 4 bases from V and 6 bases from J; junction bases left unmatched: 3. CDR3: CASSALAGGSNEQFF. CDR3 nucleotides: TGTGCCAGCAGTGCACTAGCGGGAGGGAGCAATGAGCAGTTCTTC.